These 25 T cell receptor beta chains share one sample of origin, sequenced in a study of human T cells and chemical hapten exposure. Time point denoted: patch test 3, about 24 weeks after DPC sensitization. The treatment was: therapeutic diphenylcyclopropenone sensitization with weekly scalp DPC. Using its own MiXCR run on the RACE reads, TCRdb lists one record per CDR3 protein. The sample consists of under 200,000 distinct CDR3 sequences, about 27% of them appearing once. Specimen: whole blood, collected in connection with sensitization to the hapten diphenylcyclopropenone (DPC). These receptors came from a woman between 18 and 29 years old with alopecia areata. Some clones in this sample may be carry-over from other donors' samples.

This clonotype appeared a few times. The V call is TRBV4-2, the J call TRBJ2-3; no clear D gene. The CDR3 is made up of 13 amino acids. The V end was cut by 7 bases, the J end by 6 bases, with 14 bases between. Per the germline V gene, CDR1 is LGHNA and CDR2 is YNFKEQ. The CDR3 loop is CASTPRIGDTQYF. The CDR3, as DNA: TGTGCCAGCACCCCAAGAATCGGGGATACGCAGTATTTT.

This chain joins TRBV27 and TRBJ2-7; TRBD1 agrees at 9 bases. With 3 bases clipped from V and 4 bases from J, the junction kept 7 bases outside the gene matches. The V gene's germline CDR1 is MNHEY and CDR2 SMNVEV (reference sequence). This CDR3 contains 15 residues. The CDR3 sequence is CASSLLGQGNYEQYF. DNA for the CDR3: TGTGCCAGCAGTTTGCTCGGACAGGGGAATTACGAGCAGTACTTC.

The V gene is TRBV5-1, the J gene TRBJ2-1, with D possibly TRBD1 on 5 matching bases. V lost 7 bases and J lost 8, with 10 bases in between. The CDR3 length is 11 residues. From germline, CDR1 is SGHRS and CDR2 YFSETQ. CDR3 protein: CASVSGYEQFF. The CDR3 DNA reads as TGCGCCAGCGTATCAGGGTATGAGCAGTTCTTC.

This clonotype was detected a few times. The V and J genes are TRBV6-1 and TRBJ2-3; D is uncertain. V was shortened by 1 base and J by 5 bases, with 10 bases between the two germline ends. Germline CDR1 reads MNHNS; CDR2 reads SASEGT. The CDR3 covers 14 residues. CDR3: CASSEESLGDTQYF. CDR3 in DNA: TGTGCCAGCAGTGAAGAAAGTTTGGGAGATACGCAGTATTTT.

This clonotype was counted a few times. CDR3 DNA: TGTGCCAGCAGCTTCCGGGACAGAGTCTCTGGGGCCAACGTCCTGACTTTC. Its translation is CASSFRDRVSGANVLTF. The genes are TRBV27 and TRBJ2-6; 7 bases map to TRBD1. V lost 6 bases and J lost 0; bases outside the gene matches: 8. This CDR3 spans 17 amino acids. CDR1 is MNHEY, CDR2 SMNVEV, per germline (reference sequence).

This clonotype was counted at least ten times. J is TRBJ2-7 and V is TRBV9, with a tentative D call TRBD1 (7 bases). Germline loops: CDR1 SGDLS, CDR2 YYNGEE. The V end lost 7 bases, the J end lost 4 bases, and 12 bases lay between the germline ends. The CDR3 loop spans 12 amino acids. CDR3 in DNA: TGTGCCAGCGGGCCAGGGGGGTACGAGCAGTACTTC. Its protein is CASGPGGYEQYF.

The chain uses TRBV12-3 or TRBV12-4 and TRBJ1-1; the D is unclear. The V gene lost 1 base and the J gene lost 10 bases, with 7 bases spanning the gap. The length of the CDR3 is 11 residues. The DNA of the CDR3 is TGTGCCAGCAGTTTAGGAGTAGGAGCTTTCTTT. Translated: CASSLGVGAFF.

The genes are TRBV4-3 and TRBJ2-7; 8 bases align to TRBD2. The CDR3 sequence is 15 residues long. CDR1 and CDR2 (germline): LGHNA, YSLEER. J gave up 6 bases and V 1 base, and 8 bases lay outside the gene matches. CDR3 in amino acids: CASSQVSGSRSEQYF. CDR3 coding DNA: TGCGCCAGCAGCCAAGTAAGCGGGAGCCGTAGCGAGCAGTACTTC.

This clonotype was detected only a few times. The rearrangement links TRBV7-2 to TRBJ2-2, with D hard to call. The CDR3 is made up of 12 amino acids. Trimming pared 4 bases from V and 7 bases from J, leaving 7 bases between. Germline-derived CDR1 and CDR2 are SGHTA and FQGNSA. CDR3 coding DNA: TGTGCCAGCAGCTCGTATATCGGGGAGCTGTTTTTT. Translation gives CASSSYIGELFF.

The sample holds a few counts of this clonotype. The gene calls are TRBV5-1 and TRBJ2-1; TRBD2 agrees at 8 bases. The length of the CDR3 is 16 residues. Germline V gives CDR1 SGHRS, CDR2 YFSETQ. The V segment lost 4 bases and the J segment 7 bases; nucleotides outside the gene matches: 13. The CDR3 loop is CASSPPGAGVGNEQFF. DNA for the CDR3: TGCGCCAGCAGCCCCCCGGGAGCGGGAGTTGGGAATGAGCAGTTCTTC. The whole variable domain, remainder taken from reference TRBV5-1 and TRBJ2-1, is KAGVTQTPRYLIKTRGQQVTLSCSPISGHRSVSWYQQTPGQGLQFLFEYFSETQRNKGNFPGRFSGRQFSNSRSEMNVSTLELGDSALYLCASSPPGAGVGNEQFFGPGTRLTVL.

This clonotype has more than one count but fewer than ten. The CDR3 nucleotides are TGTGCCAGCTCACCGGGAAATAATGAAAAACTGTTTTTT. This encodes CASSPGNNEKLFF. The V and J genes are TRBV18 and TRBJ1-4; no clear D. V lost 3 bases and J lost 4, with 6 bases in between. Germline V gene data show CDR1 as KGHSH and CDR2 as LQKENI. The CDR3 loop spans 13 amino acids.

This clonotype has only a few counts. The chain employs TRBV29-1 and TRBJ2-1; D is unresolved. The CDR3 has 14 amino acids. Trimming cost V 2 bases and J 12 bases, with 20 bases left between them. Per germline, CDR1 SQVTM and CDR2 ANQGSEA. CDR3 amino acids: CSVEREGPLKGQFF. CDR3 nucleotide sequence: TGCAGCGTTGAAAGGGAAGGGCCCTTAAAGGGGCAGTTCTTC.

There are a few counts of this clonotype. This sequence joins TRBV29-1 and TRBJ2-1; D gene uncertain. CDR1 SQVTM and CDR2 ANQGSEA come from the germline V gene. V was pared by 3 bases and J by 0 bases, with 9 bases between. The CDR3 is made up of 14 amino acids. The CDR3 bases are TGCAGCGTTGATGAGTATAGCTCCTACAATGAGCAGTTCTTC. Translating gives CSVDEYSSYNEQFF.

This clonotype occurred a few times. The rearrangement links TRBV10-3 to TRBJ2-1; 7 nucleotides agree with TRBD2. Germline V gene sequence: CDR1 ENHRY, CDR2 SYGVKD. This CDR3 spans 13 amino acids. The V gene end was trimmed by 10 bases and the J gene end by 8 bases; junction bases not matched to a gene: 11. CDR3 in amino acids: CATERGNDDEQFF. The CDR3 coding sequence is TGTGCCACCGAGCGGGGAAATGACGATGAGCAGTTCTTC.

The chain is built from TRBV20-1 and TRBJ1-1; TRBD1 aligns across 9 bases. Germline V CDR1 and CDR2: DFQATT, SNEGSKA (reference sequence). The CDR3 runs to 14 residues. V dropped 4 bases and J dropped 4; count of bases not matched to a gene: 7. DNA for the CDR3: TGCAGTGCTACGGACAGGGGAGGAGGCACTGAAGCTTTCTTT. Translating gives CSATDRGGGTEAFF.

The chain links TRBV14 to TRBJ1-2; D unresolved. The CDR3 sequence is 13 residues long. From germline, CDR1 is SGHDN and CDR2 FVKESK. Deletions cut 1 base from V and 5 bases from J, with 8 bases between. CDR3 sequence reads: CASSQGRSYGYTF. CDR3 nucleotides: TGTGCCAGCAGCCAAGGGCGGTCGTATGGCTACACCTTC.

This clonotype was observed a few times. V gene TRBV24-1 combines with J gene TRBJ2-1; 7 nucleotides agree with TRBD1. V lost 4 bases to trimming and J lost 4 bases; unmatched junction nucleotides: 6. The CDR3 is made up of 15 amino acids. The germline V gene encodes CDR1 KGHDR and CDR2 SFDVKD. This CDR3 reads CATSDTGTEYNEQFF. For the CDR3, the DNA is TGTGCCACCAGTGACACCGGGACAGAATACAATGAGCAGTTCTTC.

The chain employs TRBV2 and TRBJ1-1; D is perhaps TRBD1 (6 bases). Germline assignment: CDR1 SNHLY and CDR2 FYNNEI. The CDR3 runs to 16 residues. With 2 bases removed from V and 5 bases from J, the gap between germline ends came to 18 bases. This CDR3 is CASSELVTGGKTEAFF. The CDR3 DNA sequence: TGTGCCAGCAGTGAACTGGTGACAGGCGGGAAAACTGAAGCTTTCTTT. Full variable domain (outside the CDR3, taken from reference TRBV2 and TRBJ1-1): EPEVTQTPSHQVTQMGQEVILRCVPISNHLYFYWYRQILGQKVEFLVSFYNNEISEKSEIFDDQFSVERPDGSNFTLKIRSTKLEDSAMYFCASSELVTGGKTEAFFGQGTRLTVV.

This clonotype appeared a few times. The V gene is TRBV10-3, the J gene TRBJ1-2, with D tentatively TRBD1 (5 bases). V was trimmed by 5 bases and J by 0 bases, leaving 16 bases between them. From germline, CDR1 is ENHRY and CDR2 SYGVKD. The CDR3 sequence is 16 residues long. CDR3 protein: CAISFPTGGTNYGYTF. CDR3 nucleotide sequence: TGTGCCATCAGTTTCCCCACTGGGGGGACTAACTATGGCTACACCTTC.

This clonotype was seen only a few times. This sequence joins TRBV27 and TRBJ2-7; 11 bases agree with TRBD2. Germline V CDR1 and CDR2: MNHEY, SMNVEV (reference sequence). V gave up 0 bases and J gave up 3 bases; unmatched junction bases: 1. This CDR3 is built from 15 residues. CDR3 loop: CASSLSTSGNYEQYF. CDR3 nucleotides: TGTGCCAGCAGTTTATCGACTAGCGGGAACTACGAGCAGTACTTC.

This clonotype has a handful of counts. V and J are TRBV29-1 and TRBJ2-1; a possible D gene is TRBD2 (5 bases). This CDR3 region has 11 residues. V lost 4 bases and J lost 8, with 9 bases in between. CDR1 and CDR2 from the germline V gene are SQVTM and ANQGSEA. The CDR3 DNA follows: TGCAGCGTTGGTATAGCGTATGAGCAGTTCTTC. It yields the protein CSVGIAYEQFF.

The sample holds a few counts of this clonotype. This rearrangement joins TRBV7-9 to TRBJ2-3; no firm D call. V gave up 5 bases and J gave up 4 bases, with 19 bases separating them. The germline gives CDR1 SEHNR, CDR2 FQNEAQ (reference sequence). The CDR3 runs 16 residues. Here the CDR3 reads CASSILRKTTADTQYF. The CDR3 DNA follows: TGTGCCAGCAGCATCCTAAGGAAGACCACGGCAGATACGCAGTATTTT. Complete variable domain (other parts from reference TRBV7-9 and TRBJ2-3): DTGVSQNPRHKITKRGQNVTFRCDPISEHNRLYWYRQTLGQGPEFLTYFQNEAQLEKSRLLSDRFSAERPKGSFSTLEIQRTEQGDSAMYLCASSILRKTTADTQYFGPGTRLTVL.

The rearrangement uses TRBV7-2 and TRBJ1-4, with a weak D call TRBD1 (5 bases). Germline-derived CDR1 and CDR2 are SGHTA and FQGNSA. Trimming shortened V by 5 bases and J by 7 bases, and 17 bases separated the two germline ends. This CDR3 spans 15 amino acids. The CDR3 loop reads CASSPGTDPGEKLFF. DNA for the CDR3: TGTGCCAGCAGCCCCGGGACGGACCCTGGTGAAAAACTGTTTTTT.

The V call is TRBV29-1, the J call TRBJ1-1, with TRBD1 as a possible D gene (6 bases). Trimming pared 6 bases from V and 4 bases from J, leaving 18 bases between. Germline assignment: CDR1 SQVTM and CDR2 ANQGSEA. The CDR3 spans 14 residues. The CDR3 DNA is TGCAGCGTAGGGACAAGTGGAAGGGCCACTGAAGCTTTCTTT. Translation gives CSVGTSGRATEAFF.

The gene calls are TRBV4-3 and TRBJ2-3; possible D gene TRBD2, 6 bases. Germline CDR1 is LGHNA and CDR2 is YSLEER. V was shortened by 1 base and J by 2 bases, with 10 bases between the two germline ends. The CDR3 loop spans 15 amino acids. As DNA, the CDR3 is TGCGCCAGCAGCCAAGCTGCGGGAATCACAGATACGCAGTATTTT. Translated, it gives CASSQAAGITDTQYF.